This passage covers 24 T cell receptor beta chains from one sample sequenced in a study of cytomegalovirus exposure and HLA in healthy donors. The PCR employed 60 Vbeta primers together with 13 Jbeta primers. Data came from immunoSEQ multiplex PCR; TCRdb stores just in-frame clones and leaves some out. The table gives 100,000 or so clones; the top ten clones make up 0.59% of it. Material: PBMCs. The receptors derive from a man aged 45-65 years in good health and CMV-seronegative.

The chain is built from TRBV27 and TRBJ2-1, with D unclear. CDR3 length equals 13 residues. V lost 4 bases and J lost 8, with 12 bases in between. Germline V gives CDR1 MNHEY, CDR2 SMNVEV (reference sequence). The CDR3, as DNA: TGTGCCAGCAGTTATAAAATTTCCTATGAGCAGTTCTTC. It codes for CASSYKISYEQFF.

V and J are TRBV5-4 and TRBJ1-2; 7 positions agree with TRBD1. There are 15 residues in the CDR3. Germline-derived CDR1 and CDR2 are SGHNT and YYREEE (reference sequence). With V trimmed by 0 bases and J by 5 bases, 7 bases remained unmatched. CDR3 residues: CASSLEVGQIYGYTF. The DNA for the CDR3 is TGTGCCAGCAGCTTGGAGGTGGGACAGATATATGGCTACACCTTC.

This sequence joins TRBV7-3 and TRBJ2-7, with 9 bases identical to TRBD2. In germline, CDR1 is SGHTA, CDR2 FQGTGA. The CDR3 is 15 residues long. V gave up 5 bases and J gave up 4 bases; unmatched junction bases: 9. The CDR3 spells CASSKRAGGPYEQYF. As DNA, the CDR3 is TGTGCCAGCAGCAAAAGGGCGGGAGGGCCATACGAGCAGTACTTC.

This rearrangement joins TRBV7-9 to TRBJ2-7; 8 bases are shared with TRBD1. The ends lost 5 bases at V and 3 bases at J; junction bases unmatched: 6. CDR3 length equals 14 residues. Germline CDR1 is SEHNR and CDR2 is FQNEAQ (reference sequence). This CDR3 is CASSVTGVGYEQYF. The CDR3 coding sequence is TGTGCCAGCAGCGTGACAGGGGTAGGCTACGAGCAGTACTTC.

CDR3 amino acids: CASSVDRNYGYTF. CDR3 nucleotides: TGTGCCAGCAGCGTTGACAGAAACTATGGCTACACCTTC. The gene calls are TRBV7-8 and TRBJ1-2, with D possibly TRBD1 on 5 matching bases. Germline CDR1 and CDR2: SGHVS and FQNEAQ. V lost 5 bases, J lost 2 bases, and 9 bases lay in between. The CDR3 totals 13 residues.

The V call is TRBV9, the J call TRBJ1-1; 10 nucleotides line up with TRBD1. Germline CDR1 and CDR2: SGDLS and YYNGEE. Germline trimming cut 5 bases from V and 3 bases from J; bases unmatched to any gene: 7. There are 15 residues in the CDR3. The CDR3 DNA reads as TGTGCCAGCAGACCAAGCGGGACAGGGGACACTGAAGCTTTCTTT. This encodes CASRPSGTGDTEAFF.

The V and J genes are TRBV5-1 and TRBJ2-2; D is unresolved. The CDR3 has 15 residues. Trimming cost V 1 base and J 3 bases, with 10 bases left between them. The germline V gene has CDR1 SGHRS and CDR2 YFSETQ. CDR3 bases: TGCGCCAGCAGCTTGCTCCGGCAGGACACCGGGGAGCTGTTTTTT. Translating gives CASSLLRQDTGELFF.

The V call is TRBV6-1, the J call TRBJ1-5, with 7 bases lining up with TRBD1. The CDR3 runs 16 residues. The V and J ends lost 3 bases and 3 bases, in that order; junction bases with no gene match: 8. CDR1 and CDR2 (germline): MNHNS, SASEGT. The CDR3 loop reads CASSDVGQVSNQPQHF. The CDR3 DNA is TGTGCCAGCAGTGACGTCGGACAGGTATCCAATCAGCCCCAGCATTTT.

V gene TRBV7-9 combines with J gene TRBJ1-6, with 7 bases lining up with TRBD1. The CDR3 extends over 17 amino acids. Looked up from germline, CDR1 is SEHNR and CDR2 is FQNEAQ (reference sequence). J gave up 7 bases and V 2 bases, and 11 bases lay outside the gene matches. The CDR3 nucleotides are TGTGCCAGCAGCTTACCCTATGACAGGGAGAAGAATTCACCCCTCCACTTT. Protein sequence: CASSLPYDREKNSPLHF.

This chain uses TRBV27 with TRBJ2-5, with 13 bases lining up with TRBD2. With V trimmed by 5 bases and J by 5 bases, 5 bases remained unmatched. The CDR3 extends over 15 amino acids. Germline V lookup: CDR1 MNHEY, CDR2 SMNVEV (reference sequence). The chain's CDR3 is CASSTSGRAVETQYF. The CDR3 DNA reads as TGTGCCAGCAGTACTAGCGGGAGGGCCGTGGAGACCCAGTACTTC.

The chain links TRBV5-1 to TRBJ1-1, with D tentatively TRBD1 (5 bases). The V gene's germline CDR1 is SGHRS and CDR2 YFSETQ. V was clipped by 4 bases and J by 0 bases, with 7 bases between them. The CDR3 length is 13 residues. Here the CDR3 reads CASSDSMNTEAFF. In DNA, the CDR3 is TGCGCCAGCAGCGACAGCATGAACACTGAAGCTTTCTTT.

The chain recombines TRBV27 with TRBJ1-1; D unclear. Trimming cost V 0 bases and J 7 bases, with 9 bases left between them. The germline V gene encodes CDR1 MNHEY and CDR2 SMNVEV (reference sequence). There are 13 residues in the CDR3. The CDR3 sequence is CASSLSWRNEAFF. In DNA, the CDR3 is TGTGCCAGCAGTTTATCATGGCGGAATGAAGCTTTCTTT.

The chain couples TRBV11-2 to TRBJ1-2, with 8 nucleotides matching TRBD1. Looked up from germline, CDR1 is SGHAT and CDR2 is FQNNGV. This CDR3 spans 15 amino acids. V trimming: 1 base; J trimming: 5 bases; junction bases outside the gene matches: 6. The CDR3, as DNA: TGTGCCAGCAGCTTAGTAGGGACAGGTACTTATGGCTACACCTTC. Encoded protein: CASSLVGTGTYGYTF. Complete variable domain (other parts from reference TRBV11-2 and TRBJ1-2): EAGVAQSPRYKIIEKRQSVAFWCNPISGHATLYWYQQILGQGPKLLIQFQNNGVVDDSQLPKDRFSAERLKGVDSTLKIQPAKLEDSAVYLCASSLVGTGTYGYTFGSGTRLTVV.

The chain employs TRBV29-1 and TRBJ2-7, with 8 bases aligning to TRBD1. The V and J ends lost 6 bases and 3 bases, in that order; junction bases with no gene match: 4. Germline values: CDR1 SQVTM, CDR2 ANQGSEA. The CDR3 sequence is 12 residues long. The CDR3 here is CSVLDRDYEQYF. CDR3 nucleotides: TGCAGCGTGTTGGACAGGGACTACGAGCAGTACTTC.

The chain employs TRBV25-1 and TRBJ1-1; D may be TRBD1 (5 bases). Germline V gene data show CDR1 as MGHDK and CDR2 as SYGVNS. The CDR3 is 14 residues long. V dropped 1 base and J dropped 8 bases, with 14 bases sitting between them. The DNA for the CDR3 is TGTGCCAGCAGTGAATTGGGCAGGGAAAAGGAAGCTTTCTTT. This encodes CASSELGREKEAFF.

The V gene is TRBV7-9, the J gene TRBJ2-5; D is perhaps TRBD1 (6 bases). Trimming took 1 base from V and 2 from J, leaving 8 bases between them. Germline CDR1 and CDR2: SEHNR and FQNEAQ (reference sequence). The CDR3 is 14 residues long. The chain's CDR3 is CASSLGTAQETQYF. CDR3 DNA: TGTGCCAGCAGCTTAGGGACAGCTCAAGAGACCCAGTACTTC.

The chain links TRBV6-5 to TRBJ1-5; D gene unclear. V gave up 6 bases and J gave up 4 bases, with 10 bases separating them. Germline-derived CDR1 and CDR2 are MNHEY and SVGAGI. This CDR3 comprises 13 residues. In DNA form, the CDR3 reads TGTGCCAGCAGCCCATCTCGGAATCAGCCCCAGCATTTT. It translates to CASSPSRNQPQHF.

The V gene is TRBV18, the J gene TRBJ2-4; 8 bases are a match to TRBD1. The CDR3 runs 13 residues. The V gene end was trimmed by 6 bases and the J gene end by 7 bases; junction bases not matched to a gene: 5. Looked up from germline, CDR1 is KGHSH and CDR2 is LQKENI. CDR3 coding DNA: TGTGCCAGCTCGTTGGACAGGGATAACATTCAGTACTTC. It codes for CASSLDRDNIQYF. The whole variable domain, filled in from reference TRBV18 and TRBJ2-4, reads NAGVMQNPRHLVRRRGQEARLRCSPMKGHSHVYWYRQLPEEGLKFMVYLQKENIIDESGMPKERFSAEFPKEGPSILRIQQVVRGDSAAYFCASSLDRDNIQYFGAGTRLSVL.

The chain links TRBV7-9 to TRBJ2-1; D unresolved. The CDR3 spans 13 residues. From germline, CDR1 is SEHNR and CDR2 FQNEAQ (reference sequence). Trimming cost V 5 bases and J 4 bases, with 9 bases left between them. CDR3 in amino acids: CASSRGSYNEQFF. The CDR3, as DNA: TGTGCCAGCAGCCGCGGCAGTTACAATGAGCAGTTCTTC.

The chain carries TRBV5-4 and TRBJ1-3, with D tentatively TRBD1 (6 bases). CDR1 and CDR2 (germline): SGHNT, YYREEE (reference sequence). CDR3 length: 15 residues. V was clipped by 0 bases and J by 4 bases, with 11 bases between them. The CDR3 region is CASSLAGGRGNTIYF. In nucleotides, the CDR3 is TGTGCCAGCAGCTTGGCCGGGGGGCGAGGAAACACCATATATTTT.

V gene TRBV5-1 combines with J gene TRBJ1-1, with 10 bases identical to TRBD1. The CDR3 has 14 residues. From germline, CDR1 is SGHRS and CDR2 YFSETQ. V was pared by 4 bases and J by 3 bases, with 3 bases of the junction left unmatched. The CDR3 loop is CASSGTGVDTEAFF. The CDR3 DNA reads as TGCGCCAGCAGCGGGACAGGGGTCGACACTGAAGCTTTCTTT.

The chain recombines TRBV5-1 with TRBJ2-7, with 11 nucleotides matching TRBD2. CDR1 is SGHRS and CDR2 is YFSETQ in the germline V gene. This CDR3 spans 14 amino acids. The junction had 3 bases not matched to a gene; V was cut back by 4 bases and J by 3 bases. CDR3 amino acids: CASSLSGGDYEQYF. The CDR3 nucleotides are TGCGCCAGCAGCCTTAGCGGGGGGGACTACGAGCAGTACTTC. Supplemented by reference TRBV5-1 and TRBJ2-7, the full variable domain reads KAGVTQTPRYLIKTRGQQVTLSCSPISGHRSVSWYQQTPGQGLQFLFEYFSETQRNKGNFPGRFSGRQFSNSRSEMNVSTLELGDSALYLCASSLSGGDYEQYFGPGTRLTVT.

This sequence joins TRBV5-6 and TRBJ1-2; unclear D gene. The CDR3 totals 13 residues. Germline V gene lookup returns CDR1 SGHDT and CDR2 YYEEEE. The V and J ends lost 1 base and 4 bases respectively, with 8 bases between them. The CDR3 nucleotides read TGTGCCAGCAGCTTGTTCAACAGCTATGGCTACACCTTC. Protein product: CASSLFNSYGYTF.

This rearrangement joins TRBV7-6 to TRBJ2-1; 9 bases agree with TRBD1. The CDR3 extends over 17 amino acids. Germline CDR1 reads SGHVS; CDR2 reads FNYEAQ. V trimming: 5 bases; J trimming: 4 bases; junction bases outside the gene matches: 12. DNA for the CDR3: TGTGCCAGCAGCGTCTTTCCGGGACAGGGTGGGTACAATGAGCAGTTCTTC. It codes for CASSVFPGQGGYNEQFF.